In its sample, the clone carrying this T cell receptor (beta chain) was seen many times. TCRdb re-called the RACE reads with MiXCR, one entry per CDR3 protein. There are under 100,000 distinct CDR3 sequences in the sample; 11% occur only once, and around 3% lies in the top ten. This record comes from a study of human T cells and chemical hapten exposure. The CDR3 spans 14 residues. Trimming pared 5 bases from V and 0 bases from J, leaving 8 bases between. Per germline, CDR1 LNHDA and CDR2 SQIVND (reference sequence). As to time point: patch test 2, 6 weeks after DPC sensitization. Documented treatment: therapeutic diphenylcyclopropenone sensitization with weekly scalp DPC.

The chain uses TRBV19 and TRBJ1-5, with D unresolved. This sequence was found in a woman in her 40s with alopecia areata. Some clones in this sample may be carry-over from other donors' samples. Sequencing used whole blood, obtained in connection with sensitization to the hapten diphenylcyclopropenone (DPC). The CDR3 DNA sequence: TGTGCCAGTAGTGTTAAATATAGCAATCAGCCCCAGCATTTT. Its translation is CASSVKYSNQPQHF.